This paragraph reports one T cell receptor beta chain. CDR3 length: 17 amino acids. The germline CDR1 and CDR2 sequences are MGHRA and YSYEKL. With 1 base removed from V and 6 bases from J, the gap between germline ends came to 22 bases. Time point indicated: newly diagnosed GD, antithyroid drugs for less than 3 months. Isolated PBMC RNA provided the starting material for the TCR library. These data belong to a study of regulatory T cells in long-lasting Graves disease. Construction of TCR beta libraries relied on iRepertoire HTBI primers and on Arm-PCR targeting CDR3 regions. MiXCR was run by TCRdb on the multiplex PCR reads, yielding one entry per CDR3 protein. The sample carries about 470,000 distinct CDR3 sequences, around 16% recorded once. The data also belong to a second study, concerning T cells in Graves' hyperthyroidism and ophthalmopathy.

The clonotype originates from a man in his forties with Graves disease. J is TRBJ2-7 and V is TRBV4-1, with a tentative D call TRBD2 (6 bases). Here the sequenced sample was peripheral blood mononuclear cells (PBMCs), taken at new diagnosis, from a patient treated with antithyroid drugs. The CDR3 here is CASSQGLKIGVAVEQYF. CDR3 sequence (DNA): TGCGCCAGCAGCCAAGGACTTAAGATTGGGGTAGCGGTCGAGCAGTACTTC.